These 9 T cell receptor beta chains were sequenced from one sample in a study of control samples from healthy donors and cancer patients. Profiled with immunoSEQ multiplex PCR; TCRdb holds only in-frame clones, not every one. Among around 190,000 clones listed, around 91% were seen once. Sequenced: blood. The origin of the receptors is a woman between 50 and 59 years old in good health.

The V gene is TRBV7-3, the J gene TRBJ2-3, with 7 positions matching TRBD2. CDR3 length: 16 amino acids. V was pared by 5 bases and J by 4 bases, with 12 bases of the junction left unmatched. CDR1 and CDR2 (germline): SGHTA, FQGTGA. CDR3 sequence (DNA): TGTGCCAGCAGCCAACTAGCGTTGGTCCCCTCAGATACGCAGTATTTT. It is translated as CASSQLALVPSDTQYF.

This rearrangement joins TRBV10-3 to TRBJ2-1, with 11 bases matching TRBD2. CDR3 length equals 16 residues. Germline values: CDR1 ENHRY, CDR2 SYGVKD. V shed 8 bases and J 0 bases; nucleotides not matched to a gene: 6. The CDR3 loop is CAIGASGGSSYNEQFF. CDR3 sequence (DNA): TGTGCCATCGGGGCTAGCGGGGGGAGCTCCTACAATGAGCAGTTCTTC.

V usage is TRBV5-5 and J usage is TRBJ2-2; tentative D call: TRBD1 (5 bases). The CDR3 is made up of 18 amino acids. Germline-derived CDR1 and CDR2 are SGHKS and YYEKEE (reference sequence). V lost 5 bases and J 5 bases, leaving 25 bases between the germline ends. CDR3 bases: TGTGCCAGCAGACGCGAATTACAGGTCTTTGCAGGAACCGGGGAGCTGTTTTTT. It specifies CASRRELQVFAGTGELFF. Looking up the rest from reference TRBV5-5 and TRBJ2-2 gives the full variable domain: DAGVTQSPTHLIKTRGQQVTLRCSPISGHKSVSWYQQVLGQGPQFIFQYYEKEERGRGNFPDRFSARQFPNYSSELNVNALLLGDSALYLCASRRELQVFAGTGELFFGEGSRLTVL.

The rearrangement links TRBV14 to TRBJ1-3; D is perhaps TRBD1 (5 bases). The CDR3 is 16 residues long. The V gene's germline CDR1 is SGHDN and CDR2 FVKESK. The V end lost 0 bases, the J end lost 3 bases, and 12 bases lay between the germline ends. CDR3 in amino acids: CASSQEKRGFGNTIYF. CDR3 sequence (DNA): TGTGCCAGCAGCCAAGAAAAGAGGGGCTTTGGAAACACCATATATTTT.

J is TRBJ2-5 and V is TRBV6-2 or TRBV6-3; D unresolved. The ends were cut back, 6 bases at V and 5 bases at J, with 13 bases in the middle. Looked up from germline, CDR1 is MNHEY and CDR2 is SVGEGT. This CDR3 is built from 13 residues. CDR3 sequence: CASSRPLGETQYF. The CDR3 nucleotides read TGTGCCAGCAGCCGCCCTCTCGGGGAGACCCAGTACTTC.

The chain uses TRBV10-3 and TRBJ1-1; D possibly corresponds to TRBD1 (5 bases). From germline, CDR1 is ENHRY and CDR2 SYGVKD. V was trimmed by 7 bases and J by 5 bases, leaving 8 bases between them. There are 11 residues in the CDR3. The chain's CDR3 is CAITKGTEAFF. The CDR3 DNA reads TGTGCCATCACTAAGGGGACTGAAGCTTTCTTT.

The V and J genes are TRBV13 and TRBJ2-7; 9 nucleotides agree with TRBD1. The CDR3 is 15 amino acids. V was pared by 4 bases and J by 3 bases, with 7 bases of the junction left unmatched. CDR1 is PRHDT and CDR2 is FYEKMQ in the germline V gene (reference sequence). The CDR3 loop is CASSSTGGNRYEQYF. Here the CDR3 DNA reads TGTGCCAGCAGCTCAACAGGGGGCAACCGCTACGAGCAGTACTTC.

A single count supports this clone. The CDR3, as DNA: TGTGCCAGCAGTGTAGGTCTAGCCGCCTACGAGCAGTACTTC. It codes for CASSVGLAAYEQYF. This sequence joins TRBV2 and TRBJ2-7; possible D gene TRBD2, 5 bases. Trimming took 4 bases from V and 2 from J, leaving 12 bases between them. The CDR3 consists of 14 residues. Germline loops: CDR1 SNHLY, CDR2 FYNNEI.

The chain is built from TRBV19 and TRBJ2-1, with D unclear. Trimming took 2 bases from V and 5 from J, leaving 16 bases between them. The CDR3 is 16 residues long. Germline CDR1 is LNHDA and CDR2 is SQIVND (reference sequence). The CDR3 reads CASSIIGLGSNNEQFF. The CDR3 DNA follows: TGTGCCAGTAGTATAATCGGTCTAGGTTCAAACAATGAGCAGTTCTTC. Based on the CDR3 plus reference TRBV19 and TRBJ2-1, the full variable domain is DGGITQSPKYLFRKEGQNVTLSCEQNLNHDAMYWYRQDPGQGLRLIYYSQIVNDFQKGDIAEGYSVSREKKESFPLTVTSAQKNPTAFYLCASSIIGLGSNNEQFFGPGTRLTVL.